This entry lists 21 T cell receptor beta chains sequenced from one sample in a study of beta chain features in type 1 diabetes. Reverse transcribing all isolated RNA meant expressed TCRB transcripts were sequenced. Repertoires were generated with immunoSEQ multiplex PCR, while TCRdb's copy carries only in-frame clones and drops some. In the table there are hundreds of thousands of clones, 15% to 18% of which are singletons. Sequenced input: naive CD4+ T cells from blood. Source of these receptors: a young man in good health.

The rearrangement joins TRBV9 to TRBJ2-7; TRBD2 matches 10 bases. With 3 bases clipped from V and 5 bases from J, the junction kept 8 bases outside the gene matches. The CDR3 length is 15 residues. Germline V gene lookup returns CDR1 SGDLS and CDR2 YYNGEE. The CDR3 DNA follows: TGTGCCAGCAGCGGCGCGTCTAGCGGGAGCCACGAGCAGTACTTC. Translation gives CASSGASSGSHEQYF.

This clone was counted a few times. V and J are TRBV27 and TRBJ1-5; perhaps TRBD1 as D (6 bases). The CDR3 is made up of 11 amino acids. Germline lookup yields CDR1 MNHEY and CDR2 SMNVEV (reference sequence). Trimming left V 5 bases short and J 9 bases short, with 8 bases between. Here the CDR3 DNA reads TGTGCCAGCAGTGGGGGCGGGCCCCAGCATTTT. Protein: CASSGGGPQHF.

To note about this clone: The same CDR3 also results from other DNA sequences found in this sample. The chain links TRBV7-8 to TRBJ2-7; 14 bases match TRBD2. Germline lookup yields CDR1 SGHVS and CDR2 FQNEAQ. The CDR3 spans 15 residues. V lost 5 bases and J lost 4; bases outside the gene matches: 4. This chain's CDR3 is CASSLGTSGSYEQYF. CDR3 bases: TGTGCCAGCAGCCTGGGGACTAGCGGGAGTTACGAGCAGTACTTC.

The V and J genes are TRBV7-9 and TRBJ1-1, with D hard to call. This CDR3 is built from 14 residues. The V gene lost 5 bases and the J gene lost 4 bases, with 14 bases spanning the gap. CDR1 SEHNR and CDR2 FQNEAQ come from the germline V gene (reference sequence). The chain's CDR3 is CASSTFRRSTEAFF. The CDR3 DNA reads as TGTGCCAGCAGCACGTTTAGACGGAGCACTGAAGCTTTCTTT.

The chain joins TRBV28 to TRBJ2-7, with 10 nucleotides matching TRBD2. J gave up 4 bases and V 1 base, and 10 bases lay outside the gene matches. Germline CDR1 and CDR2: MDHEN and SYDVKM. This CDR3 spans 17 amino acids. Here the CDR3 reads CASSLYSSSGRRYEQYF. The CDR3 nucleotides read TGTGCCAGCAGTTTATACTCCTCTAGCGGGAGAAGATACGAGCAGTACTTC.

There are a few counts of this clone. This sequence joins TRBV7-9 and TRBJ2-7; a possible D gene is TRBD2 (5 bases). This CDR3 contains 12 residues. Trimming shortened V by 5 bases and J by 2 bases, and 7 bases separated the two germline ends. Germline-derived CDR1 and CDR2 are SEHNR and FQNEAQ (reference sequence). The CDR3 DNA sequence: TGTGCCAGCAGCGGCGGGCCCTACGAGCAGTACTTC. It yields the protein CASSGGPYEQYF.

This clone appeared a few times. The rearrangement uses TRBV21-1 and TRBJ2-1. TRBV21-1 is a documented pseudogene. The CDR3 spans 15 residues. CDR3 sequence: CARRVRGVSHNEQFF. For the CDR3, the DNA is TGTGCCAGACGCGTGAGGGGGGTGTCCCACAATGAGCAGTTCTTC.

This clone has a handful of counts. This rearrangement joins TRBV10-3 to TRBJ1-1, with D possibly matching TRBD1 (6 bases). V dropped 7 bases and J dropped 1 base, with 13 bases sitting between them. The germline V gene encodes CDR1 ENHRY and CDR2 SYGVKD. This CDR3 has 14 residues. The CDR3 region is CAITKDRANTEAFF. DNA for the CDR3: TGTGCCATCACTAAGGACAGAGCGAACACTGAAGCTTTCTTT.

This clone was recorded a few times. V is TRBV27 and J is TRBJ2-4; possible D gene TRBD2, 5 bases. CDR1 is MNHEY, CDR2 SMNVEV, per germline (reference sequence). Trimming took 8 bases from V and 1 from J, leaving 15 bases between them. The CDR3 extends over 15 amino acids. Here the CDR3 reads CASARAEVAKNIQYF. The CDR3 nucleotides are TGTGCCAGCGCCCGGGCGGAGGTGGCCAAAAACATTCAGTACTTC.

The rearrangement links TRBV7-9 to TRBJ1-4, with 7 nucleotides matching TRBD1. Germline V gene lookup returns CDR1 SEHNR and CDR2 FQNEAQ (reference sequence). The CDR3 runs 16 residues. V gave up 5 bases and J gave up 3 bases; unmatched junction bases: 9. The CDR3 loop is CASSPRGQGANEKLFF. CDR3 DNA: TGTGCCAGCAGCCCTAGAGGGCAGGGGGCTAATGAAAAACTGTTTTTT.

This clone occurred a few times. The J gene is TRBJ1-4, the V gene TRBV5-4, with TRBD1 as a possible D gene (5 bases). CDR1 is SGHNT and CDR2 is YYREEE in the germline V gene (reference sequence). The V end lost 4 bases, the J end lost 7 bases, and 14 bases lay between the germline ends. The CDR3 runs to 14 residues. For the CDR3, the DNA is TGTGCCAGCAGCCCCCAGAGGGGAGGTGAAAAACTGTTTTTT. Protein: CASSPQRGGEKLFF.

CDR3 loop: CASSPPDRSGIEQFF. Written as DNA, the CDR3 is TGCGCCAGCAGCCCCCCCGACAGGTCCGGGATTGAGCAGTTCTTC. The gene calls are TRBV5-1 and TRBJ2-1; possible D gene TRBD1, 6 bases. The CDR3 is made up of 15 amino acids. The germline V gene has CDR1 SGHRS and CDR2 YFSETQ. Between the trimmed V and J ends, which lost 4 bases and 9 bases, there was a span of 20 bases.

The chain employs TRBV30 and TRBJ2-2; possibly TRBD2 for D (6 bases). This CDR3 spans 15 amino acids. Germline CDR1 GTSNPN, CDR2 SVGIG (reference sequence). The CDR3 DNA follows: TGTGTCCAAAGTGGAGAGACGGGGGTGACCGGGGAGCTGTTTTTT. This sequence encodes CVQSGETGVTGELFF.

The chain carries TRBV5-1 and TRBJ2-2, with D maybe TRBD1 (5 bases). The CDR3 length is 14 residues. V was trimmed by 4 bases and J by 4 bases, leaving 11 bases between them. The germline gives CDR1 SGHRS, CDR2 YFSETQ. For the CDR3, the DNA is TGCGCCAGCAGCAACGGACACTCCACCGGGGAGCTGTTTTTT. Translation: CASSNGHSTGELFF.

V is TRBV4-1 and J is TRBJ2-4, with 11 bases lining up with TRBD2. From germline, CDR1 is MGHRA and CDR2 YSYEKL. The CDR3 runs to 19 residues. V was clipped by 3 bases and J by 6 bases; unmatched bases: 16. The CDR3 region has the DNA TGCGCCAGCAGCCAGATTAGCGGGAGGGCCAGCGGTTACCGAAACATTCAGTACTTC. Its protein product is CASSQISGRASGYRNIQYF.

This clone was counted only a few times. The CDR3 DNA reads TGTGCCAGCAGCGTAGGAGTAGGGCTCGATCAGCCCCAGCATTTT. It translates to CASSVGVGLDQPQHF. This sequence joins TRBV9 and TRBJ1-5, with unresolved D. Trimming took 0 bases from V and 5 from J, leaving 12 bases between them. Germline assignment: CDR1 SGDLS and CDR2 YYNGEE. The CDR3 is made up of 15 amino acids.

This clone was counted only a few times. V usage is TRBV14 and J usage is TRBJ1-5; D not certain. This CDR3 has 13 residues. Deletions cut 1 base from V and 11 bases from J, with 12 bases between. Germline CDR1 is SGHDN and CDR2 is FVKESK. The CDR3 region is CASSQALSGAQHF. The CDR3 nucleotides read TGTGCCAGCAGCCAAGCCCTAAGCGGGGCCCAGCATTTT.

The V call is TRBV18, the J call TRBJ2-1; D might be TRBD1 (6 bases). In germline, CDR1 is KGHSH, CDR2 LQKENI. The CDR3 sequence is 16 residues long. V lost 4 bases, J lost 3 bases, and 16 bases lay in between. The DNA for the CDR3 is TGTGCCAGCTCACGGGCAGGGGAAATTCGCTACAATGAGCAGTTCTTC. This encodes CASSRAGEIRYNEQFF.

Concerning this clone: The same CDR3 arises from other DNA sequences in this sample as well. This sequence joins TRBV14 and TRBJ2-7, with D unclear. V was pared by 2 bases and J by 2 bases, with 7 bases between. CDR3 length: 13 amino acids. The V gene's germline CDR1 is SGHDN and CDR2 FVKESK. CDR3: CASSQYRAYEQYF. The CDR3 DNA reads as TGTGCCAGCAGCCAATACCGAGCCTACGAGCAGTACTTC.

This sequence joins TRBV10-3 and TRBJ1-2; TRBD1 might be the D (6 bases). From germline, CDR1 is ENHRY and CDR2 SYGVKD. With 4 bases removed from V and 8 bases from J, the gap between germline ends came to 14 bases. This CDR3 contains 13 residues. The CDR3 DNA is TGTGCCATCAGTGGAACAGGGTCCGGCGGCTACACCTTC. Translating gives CAISGTGSGGYTF.

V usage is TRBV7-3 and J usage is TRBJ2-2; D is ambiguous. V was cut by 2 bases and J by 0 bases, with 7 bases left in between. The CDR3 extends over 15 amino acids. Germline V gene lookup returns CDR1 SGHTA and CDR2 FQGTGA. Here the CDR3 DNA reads TGTGCCAGCAGCTTAGGCAGCTCGAACACCGGGGAGCTGTTTTTT. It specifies CASSLGSSNTGELFF.